Included here is one TCR beta chain sequence, with context. Isolated RNA was reverse transcribed in full, so expressed TCRB transcripts were sequenced. Profiled with immunoSEQ multiplex PCR; TCRdb holds only in-frame clones, not every one. This table holds about half a million clones, around 30% found once. This specimen comes from a study of beta chain features in type 1 diabetes. The CDR3 loop spans 18 amino acids. Germline V gene sequence: CDR1 SGDLS, CDR2 YYNGEE. Trimming cost V 0 bases and J 0 bases; bases outside gene matches: 5. One heparinised blood draw averaging approximately 100 mL was given by each donor.

The chain joins TRBV9 to TRBJ2-1; TRBD2 matches at 11 bases. This sequence originates from a young man in good health. Sample: naive CD4+ T cells from blood. The chain's CDR3 is CASSVGVLAGVSYNEQFF. The CDR3, as DNA: TGTGCCAGCAGCGTAGGGGTACTAGCGGGAGTCTCCTACAATGAGCAGTTCTTC.